This record concerns one TCR beta chain sequence. This clonotype was seen many times. The clone's antigen remains unknown. Base-call qualities are not available, and no considerably larger clone is one nucleotide away. The sample's time point, from its label and the paper: newly diagnosed GD, antithyroid drugs for less than 3 months. For both TCR sequencing and RNA sequencing, RNA was extracted from PBMCs in TRIzol. Graves' disease was diagnosed according to American Thyroid Association guidelines. Patients for the study were recruited at an endocrinology department in Xi'an, China. Each patient gave approximately 10 milliliters of peripheral blood, collected in an EDTA anticoagulant tube. Ficoll Paque Plus density gradient separation was used to isolate PBMCs, and no additional T cell sorting was done. RNA quality was checked with an Agilent 2100 Bioanalyzer and agarose gel, and concentration with a NanoDrop 2000.

The sample is drawn from a study of regulatory T cells in long-lasting Graves disease (dated by TCRdb to the early 2020s). Background on the whole study: In the newly diagnosed Graves' disease group, patients had been taking antithyroid drugs for less than 3 months. Persistent Graves' disease patients were compared with newly diagnosed Graves' disease patients by peripheral blood TCR sequencing and RNA sequencing. The study was registered as a clinical trial and conducted in China. A total of around 35 samples underwent TCR sequencing: around 13 from persistent and some 20 from newly diagnosed Graves' disease patients. Study-wide conclusions, independent of this receptor: The authors noted that the small sample size was a limitation that may lower accuracy. A larger number of public clonotypes was shared among persistent patients (around 2,500) than among newly diagnosed patients (roughly 970). Persistent disease showed preferential use of TRBV28, TRBJ1-2 and TRBJ2-5, whereas newly diagnosed disease favored TRBV20-1 and TRBJ2-1. Only peripheral blood was studied, because thyroid tissue, the primary lesion, was inaccessible. Sequencing and analysis were limited to the TCR beta chain. Compared with newly diagnosed patients, persistent Graves' disease patients had lower TCR Shannon entropy and fewer highly expanded clones, which suggests clonal expansion.

Libraries were constructed by multiplex PCR. Sequencing was carried out with an Illumina HiSeq 4000. TCR beta libraries were built with iRepertoire HTBI primers and Arm-PCR amplification of CDR3 regions. Before sequencing, the PCR products underwent gel purification. The study's processing was this. Gene usage analysis of CDR3 amino acid clonotypes relied on the roughly 60 TRBV and about 13 TRBJ segments identified across samples. COPE and FqMerger were used to merge filtered high-quality paired reads into contigs. BLAST was used to align contigs to IMGT TRBV, TRBD and TRBJ reference genes, with CDR3 defined following IMGT. Highly expanded clones were defined as clonotypes with a frequency above 0.1%. Repertoire diversity was measured by Shannon entropy, and V-J evenness by the Gini coefficient. A clonotype was considered public if more than one individual shared it. The public reads were run again by TCRdb, first through fastp at Q25 and then through MiXCR, and only productive beta chains were kept. Rows merge per CDR3 protein into single entries with the most common DNA and genes. TCRdb, not the authors, supplied the V and J calls. This sample gives about 520,000 distinct CDR3 sequences in total; 12% of them show up just once. Of the sample, more than 8% falls within the top ten clones.

The CDR3, from cysteine to phenylalanine, totals 17 residues. CDR3 DNA is the only sequence kept; it has 51 bases, read in frame from the first base. As encoded in the germline V gene, CDR1 is SGHVS while CDR2 is FQNEAQ. V was cut back by 0 bases and J by 0 bases, leaving a gap of 12 bases between them. This sample also belongs to another study, concerning T cells in Graves' hyperthyroidism and ophthalmopathy. Drawing on the second study: A patient counted as having stable Graves' hyperthyroidism if no progression to ophthalmopathy occurred over 18 months of follow-up. The hyperthyroidism patients were between 18 and 65 years old and newly diagnosed, with a disease duration of less than 2 months. Any patient with an uncontrolled infection, another autoimmune disease, pregnancy or lactation was excluded. Clinical symptoms, serum thyroxine and TRAb, thyroid ultrasound, and orbital computed tomography formed the basis for the diagnoses. The first round of RT-PCR for the TCR CDR3 was performed with the HTBI primer set and the Qiagen OneStep RT-PCR kit. Most expanded thyroid clonotypes (frequency above 0.001) were also detected in blood, suggesting blood repertoires may reflect thyroid immune responses. In cross-validation, a model built on a 13 V-J signature told ophthalmopathy apart from stable hyperthyroidism with 85% to 90% sensitivity and approximately 84% specificity, and in testing the same model reached 80%/75%. During validation, the model predicted progression to ophthalmopathy a median of approximately 7 months ahead of onset, with 60% to 71% sensitivity and around 72% specificity. TCR V-J signatures able to tell the groups apart were searched for in a discovery cohort of about a hundred patients, of whom about 40 had Graves' ophthalmopathy and roughly 57 had stable Graves' hyperthyroidism. An independent validation cohort of around 19 hyperthyroidism patients and about 15 patients who later progressed to ophthalmopathy tested prospective prediction of ophthalmopathy. For training and testing, the 80 to 100 patients in the discovery cohort were randomly divided in a 7:3 ratio. In about 6 Graves' hyperthyroidism patients, the study also compared T-cell repertoires from thyroid tissue with T-cell repertoires from blood. After blood sampling, hyperthyroidism patients were treated with methimazole at a starting dose of 30 mg daily, and ophthalmopathy patients were treated with high-dose intravenous methylprednisolone. Libraries were constructed in a second round of multiplex PCR, after which size selection and purification were carried out. Sequencing of the libraries was done on an Illumina HiSeq2000 using paired-end 100 bp reads. SOAPnuke was used to process the raw data, throwing out any read that contained adapters or uncalled bases, had a mean Phred below 15, or lacked an exact constant-primer or identifier match. High-quality paired reads were merged with COPE v1.2.5, and unique nucleotide sequences were defined as clonotypes. MiTCR v1.1 was used to align the clonotypes against IMGT TRBV, TRBD and TRBJ reference segments. Analysis was restricted to V-J combinations with a frequency above 0.0001, which covered roughly 99% of repertoires. A TCS score was defined as the ratio between F50 (clonal expansion) and ExV (chaos), using BLOSUM62-based TCRdist between CDR3 peptides within each V-J. Welch's t-statistics and random forest reduced roughly 540 V-J features to 13, which were used in a naive Bayes classifier (R e1071). Sample size was not statistically predetermined, and blinding of investigators to group allocation was not performed. The paper reports TCR Vbeta CDR3 sequencing of roughly 140 peripheral blood samples: approximately 41 ophthalmopathy, roughly 80 hyperthyroidism and about 17 progressor patients.

The sequencing here drew on peripheral blood mononuclear cells (PBMCs), taken at new diagnosis, from a patient treated with antithyroid drugs. The TCR originated in a young woman with Graves disease. Donor details come from another sample of the same person, matched by shared clones. The rearrangement joined TRBV7-8 to TRBJ2-1; tentative D gene TRBD2, with 6 bases matching. The CDR3 corresponds to CASSLAGLPNSYNEQFF. The nucleotide sequence reads as follows: TGTGCCAGCAGCTTAGCGGGACTCCCCAACTCCTACAATGAGCAGTTCTTC.